This is a list of T cell receptor beta chains from one sample in a study of glioma-infiltrating T cells after dendritic cell vaccination. Sequencing used immunoSEQ multiplex PCR; TCRdb keeps in-frame clones, though not all of them. The table has tens of thousands of clones, roughly 89% seen once. Sequenced here: blood, sampled before dendritic cell vaccination. These receptors were obtained from a human donor with glioblastoma. Both conserved end residues are part of each CDR3. The order of the fields is clone size, V gene, J gene, D gene, CDR3 protein, CDR3 DNA. D genes are given only for firm matches. Clone size, where shown, is once, few, many, or a class for clones that have expanded.

-	TRBV4-2	TRBJ1-1	TRBD1	CASSQALQGTPEAFF	TGTGCCAGCAGCCAGGCACTACAGGGGACACCTGAAGCTTTCTTT
-	TRBV27	TRBJ2-6	TRBD1	CASRMTGGFAGANVLTF	TGTGCCAGCAGGATGACAGGGGGATTTGCTGGGGCCAACGTCCTGACTTTC
-	TRBV5-1	TRBJ1-2	TRBD1	CASSPRTGDGYTF	TGCGCCAGCAGCCCGCGGACAGGGGATGGCTACACCTTC
-	TRBV7-2	TRBJ1-1	-	CASSLGRVEAFF	TGTGCCAGCAGCTTAGGTCGGGTCGAAGCTTTCTTT
-	TRBV27	TRBJ1-5	TRBD1	CASSLCASPPTDRGRNQPQHF	TGTGCCAGCAGTTTATGTGCGTCTCCTCCTACTGACAGGGGGCGAAATCAGCCCCAGCATTTT
-	TRBV5-1	TRBJ1-2	-	CASSFSGDGNGYTF	TGCGCCAGCAGCTTTTCAGGGGATGGGAATGGCTACACCTTC
-	TRBV30	TRBJ1-1	TRBD1	CAWSAGTGGAEAFF	TGTGCCTGGAGCGCCGGGACAGGGGGCGCTGAAGCTTTCTTT
-	TRBV30	TRBJ2-7	-	CAWSLGGSEEQYF	TGTGCCTGGAGTTTGGGAGGAAGCGAGGAGCAGTACTTC
-	TRBV7-7	TRBJ1-2	-	CASSLRQDRGNYGYTF	TGTGCTAGCAGCTTACGCCAGGACAGAGGAAACTATGGCTACACCTTC
-	TRBV10-3	TRBJ2-1	-	CAISELNNEQFF	TGTGCCATCAGTGAACTAAACAATGAGCAGTTCTTC
-	TRBV19	TRBJ2-6	-	CASNTGTGANVLTF	TGTGCCAGCAACACAGGGACTGGGGCCAACGTCCTGACTTTC
-	TRBV11-2	TRBJ1-5	TRBD1	CASSRTGLGNQPQHF	TGTGCCAGCAGCCGGACAGGACTGGGCAATCAGCCCCAGCATTTT
-	TRBV15	TRBJ2-1	-	CATRRGWILLTYNEQFF	TGTGCCACCAGAAGGGGGTGGATACTCCTAACCTACAATGAGCAGTTCTTC
-	TRBV10-3	TRBJ2-3	-	CAIRVEGDSTDTQYF	TGTGCCATCAGGGTTGAGGGGGACAGCACAGATACGCAGTATTTT
-	TRBV7-3	TRBJ2-3	-	CASSLTPGGTDTQYF	TGTGCCAGCAGCTTAACGCCAGGGGGCACAGATACGCAGTATTTT
-	TRBV7-7	TRBJ2-2	-	CASSPGTPNTGELFF	TGTGCTAGCAGCCCGGGGACACCGAACACCGGGGAGCTGTTTTTT
once	TRBV10-3	TRBJ2-3	-	CAISDTRVYTQYF	TGTGCCATCAGTGATACGCGAGTTTATACGCAGTATTTT
-	TRBV5-1	TRBJ2-7	TRBD2	CASSREGTSGTEQYF	TGCGCCAGCAGCCGTGAAGGGACTAGCGGGACCGAGCAGTACTTC
-	TRBV29-1	TRBJ1-2	-	CSAGHRVAYGYTF	TGCAGCGCTGGGCACAGGGTTGCCTATGGCTACACCTTC
-	TRBV5-1	TRBJ2-6	TRBD1	CASSQDRAGANVLTF	TGCGCCAGCAGCCAGGACAGGGCTGGGGCCAACGTCCTGACTTTC
-	TRBV18	TRBJ2-7	-	CASSPGTFVEQYF	TGTGCCAGCTCACCTGGGACTTTTGTCGAGCAGTACTTC
-	TRBV7-9	TRBJ2-3	TRBD2	CASSFFSLAGFGDTQYF	TGTGCCAGCAGCTTCTTTTCACTAGCGGGGTTCGGAGATACGCAGTATTTT
-	TRBV30	TRBJ2-2	-	CAWRSGFNTGELFF	TGTGCCTGGAGATCCGGGTTCAACACCGGGGAGCTGTTTTTT
-	TRBV7-8	TRBJ2-7	TRBD2	CASSPGGEQYF	TGTGCCAGCAGCCCCGGGGGGGAGCAGTACTTC
-	TRBV4-1	TRBJ1-4	-	CASSQLRGEKLFF	TGCGCCAGCAGCCAACTGCGGGGTGAAAAACTGTTTTTT
-	TRBV5-1	TRBJ1-5	-	CASSSDGIHQPQHF	TGCGCCAGCAGCTCGGACGGGATACATCAGCCCCAGCATTTT
-	TRBV5-1	TRBJ1-1	-	CASSWALNTEAFF	TGCGCCAGCAGCTGGGCCTTAAACACTGAAGCTTTCTTT
-	TRBV11-3	TRBJ2-2	-	CASSLMAGANTGELFF	TGTGCCAGCAGCTTAATGGCAGGGGCGAACACCGGGGAGCTGTTTTTT
-	TRBV7-3	TRBJ2-3	-	CASSLNSADTQYF	TGTGCCAGCAGCTTAAATTCCGCAGATACGCAGTATTTT
-	TRBV7-3	TRBJ2-1	TRBD2	CASRVAGNREGEQFF	TGTGCCAGCAGAGTAGCGGGGAACAGGGAGGGGGAGCAGTTCTTC
-	TRBV7-9	TRBJ2-1	TRBD2	CASSLVTAGAGEQFF	TGTGCCAGCAGCTTAGTAACAGCGGGAGCGGGTGAGCAGTTCTTC
-	TRBV5-6	TRBJ2-1	TRBD2	CASSLTSARNEQFF	TGTGCCAGCAGCTTAACTAGCGCGAGAAATGAGCAGTTCTTC
-	TRBV6-1	TRBJ2-7	TRBD1	CASIPGQGNYEQYF	TGTGCCAGCATCCCGGGACAGGGAAACTACGAGCAGTACTTC
-	TRBV5-4	TRBJ2-7	TRBD1	CASSSSEWYRGMHEQYF	TGTGCCAGCAGTTCATCAGAGTGGTACAGGGGTATGCACGAGCAGTACTTC
few	TRBV5-1	TRBJ1-4	-	CASSPGDGDEKLFF	TGCGCCAGCAGCCCGGGGGACGGCGATGAAAAACTGTTTTTT